This TCR beta chain was obtained from a study of shared clonotypes between healthy human individuals. Study as a whole: CD4 naive and memory got three plates each, CD8 naive two, CD8 memory one. Regarding the study as a whole: The small donor group covered limited genetic and exposure diversity. Against clonotypes common to all four donors, non-shared ones had lower generation probabilities.

In the source study's methods: ImmunoSEQ yielded junction-only sequences lacking quality scores, so filtering differed. The data were produced by immunoSEQ multiplex PCR, yet TCRdb's version contains in-frame clones alone and is incomplete. That table furnishes V, J and clone size, whereas the DNA furnished D and trimming. This table holds 2,100,000 or so clones, about 94% found once. This CDR3 region has 14 residues. With V trimmed by 3 bases and J by 8 bases, 4 bases remained unmatched. Germline V lookup: CDR1 SGHVS, CDR2 FQNEAQ. About this clone: Its antigen is not identified.

Material for sequencing was naive CD4+ T cells sorted from blood. The subset was: CD45RA+ positively selected. The TCR sequence derives from a man between 18 and 35 years old in good health. The genes are TRBV7-8 and TRBJ1-4; 9 bases fit TRBD1. Written as DNA, the CDR3 is TGTGCCAGCAGCTTGGGACAGGGTTACGAAAAACTGTTTTTT. The encoded protein is CASSLGQGYEKLFF.